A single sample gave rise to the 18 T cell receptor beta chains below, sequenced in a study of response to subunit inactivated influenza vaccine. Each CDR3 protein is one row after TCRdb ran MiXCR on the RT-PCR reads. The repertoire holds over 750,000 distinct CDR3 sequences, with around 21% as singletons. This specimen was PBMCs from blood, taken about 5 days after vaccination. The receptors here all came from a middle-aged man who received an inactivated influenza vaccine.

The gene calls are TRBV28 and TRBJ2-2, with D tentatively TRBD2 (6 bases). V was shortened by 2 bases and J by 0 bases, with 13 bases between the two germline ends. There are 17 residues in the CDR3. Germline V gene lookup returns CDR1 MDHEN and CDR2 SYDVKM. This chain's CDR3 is CASSLASAGPNTGELFF. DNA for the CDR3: TGTGCCAGCAGTTTAGCTAGCGCCGGACCGAACACCGGGGAGCTGTTTTTT.

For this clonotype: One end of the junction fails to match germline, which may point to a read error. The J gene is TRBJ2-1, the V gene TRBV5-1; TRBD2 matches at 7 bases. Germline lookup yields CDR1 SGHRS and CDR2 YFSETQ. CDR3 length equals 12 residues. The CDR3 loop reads CASASGYNKQFF. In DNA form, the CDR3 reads TGCGCCAGCGCTAGCGGTTACAATAAGCAGTTCTTC.

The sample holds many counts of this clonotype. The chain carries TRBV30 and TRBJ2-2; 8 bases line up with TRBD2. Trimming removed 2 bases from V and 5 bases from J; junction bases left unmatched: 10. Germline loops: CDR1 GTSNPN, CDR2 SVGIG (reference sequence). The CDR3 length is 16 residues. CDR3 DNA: TGTGCCTGGAGTCCTTCCCTGACTAGCGAGACCGGGGAGCTGTTTTTT. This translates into CAWSPSLTSETGELFF.

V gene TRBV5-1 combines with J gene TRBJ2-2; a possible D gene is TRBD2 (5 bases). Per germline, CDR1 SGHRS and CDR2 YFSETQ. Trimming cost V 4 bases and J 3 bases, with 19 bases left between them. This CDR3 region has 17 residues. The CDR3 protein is CASSSFGGRTDTGELFF. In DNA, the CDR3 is TGCGCCAGCAGCAGTTTCGGCGGGCGTACCGACACCGGGGAGCTGTTTTTT. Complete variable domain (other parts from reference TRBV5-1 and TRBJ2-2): KAGVTQTPRYLIKTRGQQVTLSCSPISGHRSVSWYQQTPGQGLQFLFEYFSETQRNKGNFPGRFSGRQFSNSRSEMNVSTLELGDSALYLCASSSFGGRTDTGELFFGEGSRLTVL.

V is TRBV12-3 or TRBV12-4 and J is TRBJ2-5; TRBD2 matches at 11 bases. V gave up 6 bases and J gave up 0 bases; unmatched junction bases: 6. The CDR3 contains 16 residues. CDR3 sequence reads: CASSPGLAANQETQYF. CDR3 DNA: TGTGCCAGCAGCCCGGGACTAGCGGCAAACCAAGAGACCCAGTACTTC.

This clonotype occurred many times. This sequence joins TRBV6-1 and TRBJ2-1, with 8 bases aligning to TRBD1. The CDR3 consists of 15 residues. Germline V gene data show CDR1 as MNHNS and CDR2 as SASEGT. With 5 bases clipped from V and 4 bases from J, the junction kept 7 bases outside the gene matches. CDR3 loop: CASSLRQGQYNEQFF. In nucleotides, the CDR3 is TGTGCCAGCAGTCTTCGACAGGGGCAGTACAATGAGCAGTTCTTC.

CDR3 residues: CASTQTGQNNNEQFF. In DNA, the CDR3 is TGTGCCAGCACCCAGACAGGGCAAAATAACAATGAGCAGTTCTTC. V and J are TRBV28 and TRBJ2-1; 7 bases are a match to TRBD1. With V trimmed by 7 bases and J by 5 bases, 11 bases remained unmatched. Germline V lookup: CDR1 MDHEN, CDR2 SYDVKM. The CDR3 length is 15 residues.

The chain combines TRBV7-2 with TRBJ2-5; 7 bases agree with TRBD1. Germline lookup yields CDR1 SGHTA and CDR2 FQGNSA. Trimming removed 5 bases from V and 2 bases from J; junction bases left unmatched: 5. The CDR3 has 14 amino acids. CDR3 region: CASSPRGIQETQYF. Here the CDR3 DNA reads TGTGCCAGCAGCCCCAGGGGGATACAAGAGACCCAGTACTTC.

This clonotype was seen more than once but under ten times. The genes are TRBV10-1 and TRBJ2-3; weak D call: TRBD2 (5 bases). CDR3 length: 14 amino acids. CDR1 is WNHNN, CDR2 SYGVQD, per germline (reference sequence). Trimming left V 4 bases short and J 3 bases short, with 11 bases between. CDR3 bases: TGCGCCAGCAGTGCTAGCCCTATTACAGATACGCAGTATTTT. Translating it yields CASSASPITDTQYF.

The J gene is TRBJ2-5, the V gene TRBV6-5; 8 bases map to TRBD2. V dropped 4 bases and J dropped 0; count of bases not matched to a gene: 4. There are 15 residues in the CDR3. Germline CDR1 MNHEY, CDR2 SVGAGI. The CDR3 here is CASSSGAGDQETQYF. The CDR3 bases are TGTGCCAGCAGTTCGGGAGCGGGGGACCAAGAGACCCAGTACTTC.

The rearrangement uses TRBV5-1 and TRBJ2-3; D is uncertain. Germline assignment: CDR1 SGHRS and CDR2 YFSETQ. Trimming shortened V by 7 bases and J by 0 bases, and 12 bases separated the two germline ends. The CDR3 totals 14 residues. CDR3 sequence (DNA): TGCGCCAGCGCCGGTGGGATGAGCACAGATACGCAGTATTTT. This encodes CASAGGMSTDTQYF. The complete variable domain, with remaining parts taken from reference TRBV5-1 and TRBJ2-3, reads KAGVTQTPRYLIKTRGQQVTLSCSPISGHRSVSWYQQTPGQGLQFLFEYFSETQRNKGNFPGRFSGRQFSNSRSEMNVSTLELGDSALYLCASAGGMSTDTQYFGPGTRLTVL.

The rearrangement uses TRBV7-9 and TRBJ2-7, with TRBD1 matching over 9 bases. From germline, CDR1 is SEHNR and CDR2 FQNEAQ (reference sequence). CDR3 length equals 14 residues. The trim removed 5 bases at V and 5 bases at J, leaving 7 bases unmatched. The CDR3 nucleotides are TGTGCCAGCAGCCTGGACAGGGGAAAGCACGAGCAGTACTTC. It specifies CASSLDRGKHEQYF.

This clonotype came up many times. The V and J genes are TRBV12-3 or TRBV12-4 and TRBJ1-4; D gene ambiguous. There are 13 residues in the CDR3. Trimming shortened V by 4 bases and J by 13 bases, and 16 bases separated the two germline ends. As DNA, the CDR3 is TGTGCCAGCAGTTCCTCAACCCTGGGGATACTGTTTTTT. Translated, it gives CASSSSTLGILFF.

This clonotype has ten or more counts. CDR3 sequence (DNA): TGCAGTGCCCACGTCCCGGGACAGGGGGCCGGCGGGGAGCTGTTTTTT. This codes for CSAHVPGQGAGGELFF. This chain joins TRBV20-1 and TRBJ2-2; the match to TRBD1 covers 12 bases. Germline CDR1 is DFQATT and CDR2 is SNEGSKA (reference sequence). V lost 6 bases, J lost 7 bases, and 12 bases stayed unmatched. The CDR3 sequence is 16 residues long.

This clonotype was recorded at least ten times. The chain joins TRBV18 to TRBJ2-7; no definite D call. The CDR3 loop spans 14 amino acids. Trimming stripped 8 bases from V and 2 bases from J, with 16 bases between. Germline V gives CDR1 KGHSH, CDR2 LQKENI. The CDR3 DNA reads TGTGCCAGCAGTCCGAGCAGTGGGACCTACGAGCAGTACTTC. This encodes CASSPSSGTYEQYF. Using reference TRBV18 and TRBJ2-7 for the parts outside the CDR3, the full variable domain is NAGVMQNPRHLVRRRGQEARLRCSPMKGHSHVYWYRQLPEEGLKFMVYLQKENIIDESGMPKERFSAEFPKEGPSILRIQQVVRGDSAAYFCASSPSSGTYEQYFGPGTRLTVT.

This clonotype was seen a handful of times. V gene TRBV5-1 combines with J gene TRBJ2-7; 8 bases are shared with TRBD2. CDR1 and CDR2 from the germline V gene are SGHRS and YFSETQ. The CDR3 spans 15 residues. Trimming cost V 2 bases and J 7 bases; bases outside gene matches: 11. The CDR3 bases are TGCGCCAGCAGCTTTAGCGGGGAGCCCTCCGGGGAGCAGTACTTC. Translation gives CASSFSGEPSGEQYF.

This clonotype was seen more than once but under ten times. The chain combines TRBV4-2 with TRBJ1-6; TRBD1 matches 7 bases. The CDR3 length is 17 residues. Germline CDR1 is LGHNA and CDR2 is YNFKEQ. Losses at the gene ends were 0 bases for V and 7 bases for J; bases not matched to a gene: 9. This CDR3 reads CASSQEARGATNSPLHF. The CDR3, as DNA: TGTGCCAGCAGCCAAGAGGCCAGGGGGGCCACCAATTCACCCCTCCACTTT.

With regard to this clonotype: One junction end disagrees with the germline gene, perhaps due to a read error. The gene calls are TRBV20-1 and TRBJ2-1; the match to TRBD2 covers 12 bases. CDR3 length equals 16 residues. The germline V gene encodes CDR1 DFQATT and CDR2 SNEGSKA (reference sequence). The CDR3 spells CSAPLPLAGGSHEQFF. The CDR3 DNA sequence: TGCAGTGCCCCTCTACCACTAGCGGGAGGTTCACATGAACAGTTCTTC.